The next 13 T cell receptor beta chains were all read from a single sample in a study of blood T cell repertoires in COVID-19. Produced via immunoSEQ multiplex PCR; TCRdb's table is partial and in-frame only. The repertoire holds a few hundred thousand clones, with 80% to 90% as singletons. Sample: PBMCs or T cells enriched from blood (not recorded which). The receptors derive from a woman aged 40 to 50 with acute COVID-19.

This sequence joins TRBV28 and TRBJ1-5, with D uncertain. The CDR3 extends over 13 amino acids. Between the trimmed V and J ends, which lost 5 bases and 7 bases, there was a span of 12 bases. The germline V gene has CDR1 MDHEN and CDR2 SYDVKM. The DNA of the CDR3 is TGTGCCAGCAGTAGAACAAATGAACAGCCCCAGCATTTT. It specifies CASSRTNEQPQHF.

This chain joins TRBV2 and TRBJ2-7; D gene uncertain. Germline-derived CDR1 and CDR2 are SNHLY and FYNNEI. This CDR3 contains 11 residues. The V end was cut by 6 bases, the J end by 3 bases, with 6 bases between. CDR3 nucleotides: TGTGCCAGCAGCTCTGTCTACGAGCAGTACTTC. Protein: CASSSVYEQYF.

The V gene is TRBV28, the J gene TRBJ2-3; D not certain. This CDR3 region has 16 residues. Per the germline V gene, CDR1 is MDHEN and CDR2 is SYDVKM. Trimming cost V 2 bases and J 0 bases, with 12 bases left between them. The CDR3 sequence is CASSLGGGTSTDTQYF. The CDR3 coding sequence is TGTGCCAGCAGTTTAGGTGGCGGAACTAGCACAGATACGCAGTATTTT.

This clone occurred a few times. Other nucleotide sequences in the sample specify the same CDR3. The chain recombines TRBV10-2 with TRBJ1-5; maybe TRBD1 (6 bases). The CDR3 loop spans 14 amino acids. Germline V gives CDR1 WSHSY, CDR2 SAAADI. V was pared by 6 bases and J by 1 base, with 10 bases between. CDR3 sequence reads: CASRQGGSNQPQHF. DNA of the CDR3: TGCGCCAGCAGACAGGGCGGGAGCAATCAGCCCCAGCATTTT.

The genes are TRBV15 and TRBJ1-6; 10 nucleotides align to TRBD1. The V gene end was trimmed by 8 bases and the J gene end by 9 bases; junction bases not matched to a gene: 25. From germline, CDR1 is LNHNV and CDR2 YYDKDF (reference sequence). CDR3 size: 20 residues. CDR3 in DNA: TGTGCCACCCGAAAAGAAGGGACCGGGACAGGGGCCCCCTATGGTTCACCCCTCCACTTT. Protein product: CATRKEGTGTGAPYGSPLHF.

CDR3: CASRPGTGNEKLFF. DNA of the CDR3: TGTGCCAGTAGACCCGGGACAGGGAATGAAAAACTGTTTTTT. This chain links TRBV19 with TRBJ1-4, with 9 positions matching TRBD1. The V segment lost 6 bases and the J segment 5 bases; nucleotides outside the gene matches: 4. CDR1 and CDR2 (germline): LNHDA, SQIVND (reference sequence). The CDR3 covers 14 residues.

The genes are TRBV19 and TRBJ1-5; 7 bases agree with TRBD1. The V gene's germline CDR1 is LNHDA and CDR2 SQIVND (reference sequence). This CDR3 has 17 amino acids. V shed 5 bases and J 6 bases; nucleotides not matched to a gene: 16. CDR3 amino acids: CASSGGNRGYSGQPQHF. CDR3 DNA sequence: TGTGCCAGTAGTGGGGGCAACAGGGGATATTCGGGTCAGCCCCAGCATTTT.

Only one count was recorded for this clone. The chain is built from TRBV27 and TRBJ1-4; D is possibly TRBD1 (6 bases). The CDR3 consists of 15 residues. The V end lost 4 bases, the J end lost 3 bases, and 12 bases lay between the germline ends. Germline V CDR1 and CDR2: MNHEY, SMNVEV (reference sequence). This CDR3 reads CASSSTGRANEKLFF. The CDR3 DNA sequence: TGTGCCAGCAGTTCTACAGGGAGGGCTAATGAAAAACTGTTTTTT.

J is TRBJ2-2 and V is TRBV28; a possible D gene is TRBD1 (5 bases). CDR3 length: 15 amino acids. Germline CDR1 and CDR2: MDHEN and SYDVKM. Between the trimmed V and J ends, which lost 6 bases and 4 bases, there was a span of 15 bases. The CDR3 protein is CASSLQGIGTGELFF. In nucleotides, the CDR3 is TGTGCCAGCAGCCTCCAGGGAATCGGCACCGGGGAGCTGTTTTTT.

V gene TRBV11-3 combines with J gene TRBJ2-7; 10 nucleotides align to TRBD2. The trim removed 5 bases at V and 7 bases at J, leaving 14 bases unmatched. The germline CDR1 and CDR2 sequences are SGHNT and YENEEA. This CDR3 comprises 16 residues. The CDR3 is CASSPTLVAGGGEQYF. Here the CDR3 DNA reads TGTGCCAGCAGCCCTACCCTAGTAGCGGGAGGTGGTGAGCAGTACTTC.

J is TRBJ2-6 and V is TRBV28; 15 nucleotides match TRBD2. Germline lookup yields CDR1 MDHEN and CDR2 SYDVKM. CDR3 length: 17 residues. The V segment lost 7 bases and the J segment 3 bases; nucleotides outside the gene matches: 4. The CDR3 DNA sequence: TGTGCCAGCACCTTGGGACTAGCGGGAGGTGGGGCCAACGTCCTGACTTTC. Translated: CASTLGLAGGGANVLTF.

This sequence joins TRBV3-1 (or the pseudogene TRBV3-2) and TRBJ1-2, with D uncertain. This CDR3 spans 16 amino acids. Per the germline V gene, CDR1 is LGHDT and CDR2 is YNNKEL (reference sequence). V was shortened by 3 bases and J by 5 bases, with 19 bases between the two germline ends. Here the CDR3 reads CASSHPGLPTGYGYTF. The DNA of the CDR3 is TGTGCCAGCAGCCACCCCGGACTCCCCACGGGGTATGGCTACACCTTC.

The rearrangement links TRBV10-3 to TRBJ2-7; 12 bases agree with TRBD2. The germline V gene has CDR1 ENHRY and CDR2 SYGVKD. V lost 8 bases and J lost 2; bases outside the gene matches: 4. CDR3 length: 14 amino acids. Here the CDR3 reads CAIGGLAGPYEQYF. The CDR3 DNA sequence: TGTGCCATCGGGGGACTAGCGGGCCCCTACGAGCAGTACTTC.